This T cell receptor (beta chain) was retrieved from a study of radiation and T cells in renal cell carcinoma (dated by TCRdb to the early 2020s). Turning to the overall study: The samples were drawn from a clinical trial, where primary renal cell carcinomas were treated with 15 Gy of stereotactic body radiation therapy and then removed by nephrectomy 4 weeks afterward. In the approximately 53 samples combined, some 4,000,000 unique CDR3 nucleotide sequences were found, encoding 2 million to 3 million unique CDR3 amino acid sequences. In total, about 51 samples underwent TCR beta sequencing: 25 or so tumors plus 27 peripheral blood samples.

Following the manufacturer's recommendations, the immunoSEQ kit was used to generate TCR beta libraries from genomic DNA. To prepare the libraries, a first multiplex PCR with proprietary primers was run, followed by a second PCR that added unique barcodes, and a bead cleanup was done after each round. A positive control reaction and a negative control reaction, both provided in the kit, were run with every batch of samples. The final libraries underwent checking on an Agilent 4200 TapeStation D1000 ScreenTape, volumetric pooling, and quantification by qPCR. An Illumina NextSeq500 fitted with a MidOutput 150-cycle cartridge performed the sequencing, running 156 Read1 cycles and 15 Index1 cycles with the kit's custom primers. The pooled library was loaded at approximately 0.92 pM, and around 20% PhiX control was spiked in. As for the authors' bioinformatics: Vendor-processed data were analyzed in R, and a clonotype was defined as all T cells sharing the same CDR3 nucleotide sequence. For clone abundance analyses, frequencies were normalized to the 10,000 most abundant clones per sample. Public T cell clones, averaging fewer than five per sample, were removed before analysis. Tumor-enriched clonotypes and baseline blood-enriched clonotypes were defined as those with an abundance difference of at least 32-fold between compartments. Clonotypes expanded or contracted between blood time points were identified with a beta-binomial differential abundance model. The Baroni-Urbani and Buser coefficient was used to measure tumor-blood repertoire similarity, and groups were compared with two-tailed Wilcoxon tests in R. TCRdb took this table from immuneACCESS and kept in-frame rearrangements with V and J called. Such tables lack part of the clones; where checked against another copy, unresolved V genes explain under half of the gap, and the rest is unexplained. V and J calls and clone size come straight from that table; D and trimming were deduced from the DNA. The sample records about 49,000 clones, 83% of which are singletons. 31% of the sample is in the top ten clones.

Explained via the paper, the time point label denotes: baseline pretreatment blood. Sample treatment or condition, as interpreted from the label and publication: 15 Gy SBRT to primary tumor, nephrectomy 4 weeks later. To follow tumor-enriched clonotypes, peripheral blood was collected serially from radiation-treated patients at baseline and again at 2 weeks and 4 weeks after SBRT. Every patient had renal cell carcinoma of clear cell pathology. The QIAamp DNA Blood Mini Kit (Qiagen) was used to prepare genomic DNA for TCR sequencing. Only samples passing all quality control checks were included in the analyses. Details on this clone: No antigen is known for it. Per-nucleotide qualities are absent, and no much larger clonotype sits a single base away.

What the work shows at the level of the full study, not this receptor alone: No pretreatment tumor biopsies were available, so the baseline intratumoral presence of clonotypes could not be determined. Effects of radiation dose or scheduling on the TCR repertoire could not be addressed with the single-armed trial design. Changes in the blood repertoire were not tracked past 4 weeks after treatment. An increase in top tumor clonotypes in blood was observed from baseline to 2 weeks post-radiation, followed by contraction by 4 weeks, which was taken to suggest transient expansion of tumor-resident clones.

This receptor was taken from a woman between 65 and 79 years old with renal cell carcinoma. The sequenced sample was blood, obtained from a patient whose treatment included radiotherapy and nephrectomy.

The DNA is as follows: TGTGCCAGTAGCCCGGGACTAGCGGGGCTCGCCTACAATGAGCAGTTCTTC. The resulting protein is CASSPGLAGLAYNEQFF. The chain is encoded by TRBV19 joined to TRBJ2-1, and 13 bases in between align with TRBD2. Including the terminal cysteine and phenylalanine, the CDR3 comprises 17 residues. The sequence is cut down to CDR3 DNA, 51 bases in frame from base 1. Trimming removed 6 bases from V and 2 bases from J; the gene matches leave 7 bases unexplained. For CDR1 and CDR2, the germline V gene (reference sequence) lists LNHDA and SQIVND.